This is a list of T cell receptor beta chains from one sample in a study of T cell responses to AZD1222 COVID-19 vaccine. TCRdb's table, derived via immunoSEQ multiplex PCR, lists solely in-frame clones and lacks some. This table holds around 130,000 clones, over 90% found once. The sequences come from peripheral blood, collected on day 0 of AZD1222 vaccination. These receptors were obtained from an adult in good health. Both conserved end residues are part of each CDR3.

TRBV5-1,CASSLDHGRGNEQYF
TRBV2,CASSVPTGFRGLSYGYTF
TRBV9,CASTRGTDTQYF
TRBV10-3,CAISESAQTGGKLFF
TRBV18,CASSPPTGVNSPLHF
TRBV5-1,CASSFGTGYYEQYF
TRBV6-5,CASIIGGAGDTQYF
TRBV14,CASESRTHNYGYTF
TRBV5-4,CASTIPGGADYGYTF
TRBV15,CATSRGSTDTQYF
TRBV7-3,CASSPSGLAVDGELFF
TRBV21-1,CASSKGALEKLFF
TRBV27,CASRGDRASGANVLTF
TRBV27,CASSPTAGIRSYEQYF
TRBV12-3/TRBV12-4,CASSFGTGQAFF
TRBV27,CASSERGNLWGYTF
TRBV7-9,CASSSRPRGPHRANEQFF
TRBV30,CAWNRGGLFNEQFF
TRBV6-1,CASSETGLYGYTF
TRBV7-2,CASSSSGSDWEQYF
TRBV6-6,CASMSEQRNTGELFF
TRBV6-5,CASSPGGGNYGYTF
TRBV9,CASSGGLAGGTGELFF
TRBV15,CATSRGSVNYGYTF
TRBV11-2,CASSLQGYQETQYF
TRBV6-5,CASRRTATNEKLFF
TRBV28,CASSDRANQPQHF
TRBV7-9,CASMSSSLSGNEQFF
TRBV19,CASSWGPDTQYF
TRBV9,CASSVETGPVYEQYF
TRBV19,CASSITGDPYGYTF
TRBV10-2,CASIGGNTEAFF
TRBV12-3/TRBV12-4,CASAGGSYNEQFF
TRBV6-1,CASSEGGSYEQYF
TRBV5-1,CASSLIWQETQYF